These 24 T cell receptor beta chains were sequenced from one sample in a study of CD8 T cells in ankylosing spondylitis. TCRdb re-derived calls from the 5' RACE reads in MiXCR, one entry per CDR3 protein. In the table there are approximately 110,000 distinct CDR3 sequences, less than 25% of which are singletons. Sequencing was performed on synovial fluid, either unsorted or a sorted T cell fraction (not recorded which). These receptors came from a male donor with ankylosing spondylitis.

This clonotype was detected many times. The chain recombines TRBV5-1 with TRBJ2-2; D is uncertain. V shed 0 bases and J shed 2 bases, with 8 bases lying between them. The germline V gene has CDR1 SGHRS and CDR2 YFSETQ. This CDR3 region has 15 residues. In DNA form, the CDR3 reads TGCGCCAGCAGCTTGGATCGACCAAACACCGGGGAGCTGTTTTTT. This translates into CASSLDRPNTGELFF.

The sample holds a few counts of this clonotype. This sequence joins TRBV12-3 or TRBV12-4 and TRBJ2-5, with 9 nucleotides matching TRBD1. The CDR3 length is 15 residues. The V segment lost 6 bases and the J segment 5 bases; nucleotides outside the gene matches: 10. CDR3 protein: CASRVRGQGGETQYF. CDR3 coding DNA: TGTGCCAGCAGGGTCCGGGGACAGGGCGGCGAGACCCAGTACTTC.

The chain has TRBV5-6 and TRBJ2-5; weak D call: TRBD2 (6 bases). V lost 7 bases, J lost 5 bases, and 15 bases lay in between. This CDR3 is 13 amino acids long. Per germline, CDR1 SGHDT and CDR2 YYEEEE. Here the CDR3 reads CASLRGTRETQYF. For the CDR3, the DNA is TGTGCCAGCCTACGCGGGACCCGGGAGACCCAGTACTTC.

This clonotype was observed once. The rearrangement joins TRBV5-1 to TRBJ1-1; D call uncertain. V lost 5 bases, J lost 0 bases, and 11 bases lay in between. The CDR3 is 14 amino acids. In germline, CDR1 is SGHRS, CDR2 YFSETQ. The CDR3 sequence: CASRAELMNTEAFF. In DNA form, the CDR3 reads TGCGCCAGCAGGGCAGAACTAATGAACACTGAAGCTTTCTTT.

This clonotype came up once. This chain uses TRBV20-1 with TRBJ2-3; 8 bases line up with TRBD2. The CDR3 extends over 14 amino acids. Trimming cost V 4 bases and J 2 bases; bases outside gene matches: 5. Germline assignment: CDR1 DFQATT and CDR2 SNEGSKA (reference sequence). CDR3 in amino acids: CSAITSGYTDTQYF. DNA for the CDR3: TGCAGTGCTATAACTAGCGGATACACAGATACGCAGTATTTT.

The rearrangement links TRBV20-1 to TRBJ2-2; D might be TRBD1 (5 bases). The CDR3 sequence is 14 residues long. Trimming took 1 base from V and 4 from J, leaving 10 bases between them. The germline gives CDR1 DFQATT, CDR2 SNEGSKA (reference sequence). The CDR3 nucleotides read TGCAGTGCTAGAGGATCAGGGCTCACCGGGGAGCTGTTTTTT. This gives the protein CSARGSGLTGELFF.

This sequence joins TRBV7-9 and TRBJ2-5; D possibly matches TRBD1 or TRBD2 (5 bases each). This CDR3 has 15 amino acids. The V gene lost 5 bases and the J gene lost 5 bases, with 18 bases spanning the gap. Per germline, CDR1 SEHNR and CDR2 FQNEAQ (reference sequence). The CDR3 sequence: CASSVRGERWETQYF. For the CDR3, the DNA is TGTGCCAGCAGCGTCCGGGGCGAAAGGTGGGAGACCCAGTACTTC.

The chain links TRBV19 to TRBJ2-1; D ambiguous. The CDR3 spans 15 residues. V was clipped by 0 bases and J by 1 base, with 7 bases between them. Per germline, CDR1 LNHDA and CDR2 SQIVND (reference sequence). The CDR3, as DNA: TGTGCCAGTAGTATAGACTACCAGTCCTACAATGAGCAGTTCTTC. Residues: CASSIDYQSYNEQFF.

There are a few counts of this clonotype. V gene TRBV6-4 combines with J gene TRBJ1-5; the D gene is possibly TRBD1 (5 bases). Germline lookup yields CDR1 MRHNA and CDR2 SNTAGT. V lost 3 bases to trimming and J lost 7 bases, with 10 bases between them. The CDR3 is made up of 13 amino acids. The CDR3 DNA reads TGTGCCAGCAGTGAGGGGGTTCAACAGCCCCAGCATTTT. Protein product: CASSEGVQQPQHF.

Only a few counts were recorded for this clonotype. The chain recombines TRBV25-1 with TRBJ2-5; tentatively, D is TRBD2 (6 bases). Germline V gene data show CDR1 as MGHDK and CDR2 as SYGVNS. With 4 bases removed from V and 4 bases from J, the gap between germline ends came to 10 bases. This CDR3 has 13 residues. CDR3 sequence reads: CASSAGGLETQYF. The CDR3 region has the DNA TGTGCCAGCAGTGCTGGGGGGTTAGAGACCCAGTACTTC.

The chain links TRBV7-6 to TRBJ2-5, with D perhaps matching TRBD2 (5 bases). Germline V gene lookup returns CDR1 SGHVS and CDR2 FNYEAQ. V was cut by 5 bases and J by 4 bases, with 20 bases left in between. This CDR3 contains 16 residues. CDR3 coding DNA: TGTGCCAGCAGCCCTGGGCCTATAACGGGGAGAGAGACCCAGTACTTC. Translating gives CASSPGPITGRETQYF.

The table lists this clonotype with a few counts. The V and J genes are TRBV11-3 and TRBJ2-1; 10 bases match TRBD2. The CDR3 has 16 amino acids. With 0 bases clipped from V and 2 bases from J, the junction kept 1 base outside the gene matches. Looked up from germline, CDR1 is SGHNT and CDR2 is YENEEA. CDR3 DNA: TGTGCCAGCAGCTTAGAAAGCGGGAGGGCCTACAATGAGCAGTTCTTC. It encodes CASSLESGRAYNEQFF.

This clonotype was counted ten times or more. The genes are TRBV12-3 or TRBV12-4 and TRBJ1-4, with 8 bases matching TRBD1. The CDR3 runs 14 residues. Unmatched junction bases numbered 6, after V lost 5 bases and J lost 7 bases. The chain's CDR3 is CASSAGTGSEKLFF. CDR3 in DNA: TGTGCCAGCAGTGCCGGGACAGGCAGTGAAAAACTGTTTTTT.

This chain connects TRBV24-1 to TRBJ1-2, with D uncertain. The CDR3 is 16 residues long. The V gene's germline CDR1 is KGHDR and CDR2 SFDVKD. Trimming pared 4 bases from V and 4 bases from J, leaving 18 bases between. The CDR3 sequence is CATSDPGSQRGYGYTF. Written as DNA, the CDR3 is TGTGCCACCAGTGACCCGGGATCCCAACGGGGCTATGGCTACACCTTC.

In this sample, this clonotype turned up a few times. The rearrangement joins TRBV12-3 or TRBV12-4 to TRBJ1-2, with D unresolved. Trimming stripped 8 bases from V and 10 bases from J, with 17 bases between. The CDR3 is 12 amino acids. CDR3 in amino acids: CASLGTARTYTF. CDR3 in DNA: TGTGCCAGCCTCGGTACCGCTAGAACCTACACCTTC.

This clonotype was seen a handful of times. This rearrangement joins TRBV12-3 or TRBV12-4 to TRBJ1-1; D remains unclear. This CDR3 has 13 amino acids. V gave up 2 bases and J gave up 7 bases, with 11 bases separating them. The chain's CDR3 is CASSLNYGGEAFF. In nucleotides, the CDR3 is TGTGCCAGCAGTTTAAATTATGGCGGTGAAGCTTTCTTT.

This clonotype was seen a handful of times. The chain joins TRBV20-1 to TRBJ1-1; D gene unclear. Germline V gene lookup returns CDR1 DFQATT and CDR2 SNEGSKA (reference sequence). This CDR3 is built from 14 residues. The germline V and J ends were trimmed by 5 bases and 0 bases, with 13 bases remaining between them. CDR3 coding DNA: TGCAGTGCTCCCCAAGACTCTATGAACACTGAAGCTTTCTTT. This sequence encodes CSAPQDSMNTEAFF.

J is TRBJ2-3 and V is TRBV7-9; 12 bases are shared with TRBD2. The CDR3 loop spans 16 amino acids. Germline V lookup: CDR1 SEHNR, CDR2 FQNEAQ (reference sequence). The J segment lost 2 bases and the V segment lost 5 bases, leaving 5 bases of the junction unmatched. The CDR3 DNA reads TGTGCCAGCAGCGACCGGACTAGCGGGGCCACAGATACGCAGTATTTT. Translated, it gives CASSDRTSGATDTQYF.

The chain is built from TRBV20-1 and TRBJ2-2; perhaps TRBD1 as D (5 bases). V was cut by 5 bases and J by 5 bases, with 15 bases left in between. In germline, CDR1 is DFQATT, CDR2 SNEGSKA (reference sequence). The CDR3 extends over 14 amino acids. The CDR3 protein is CSAQAGLVTGELFF. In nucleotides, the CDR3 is TGCAGTGCTCAAGCAGGGTTAGTGACCGGGGAGCTGTTTTTT.

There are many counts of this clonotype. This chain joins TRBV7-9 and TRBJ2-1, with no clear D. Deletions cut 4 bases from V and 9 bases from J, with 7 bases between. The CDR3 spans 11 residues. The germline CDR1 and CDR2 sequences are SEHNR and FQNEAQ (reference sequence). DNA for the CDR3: TGTGCCAGCAGCTCCCACACTGAGCAGTTCTTC. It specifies CASSSHTEQFF.

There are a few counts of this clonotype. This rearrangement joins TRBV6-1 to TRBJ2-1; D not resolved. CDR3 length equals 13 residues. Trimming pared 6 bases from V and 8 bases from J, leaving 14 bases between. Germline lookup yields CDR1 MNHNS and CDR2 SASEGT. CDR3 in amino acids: CASRPWPSDEQFF. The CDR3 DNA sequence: TGTGCCAGCAGGCCCTGGCCTAGTGATGAGCAGTTCTTC.

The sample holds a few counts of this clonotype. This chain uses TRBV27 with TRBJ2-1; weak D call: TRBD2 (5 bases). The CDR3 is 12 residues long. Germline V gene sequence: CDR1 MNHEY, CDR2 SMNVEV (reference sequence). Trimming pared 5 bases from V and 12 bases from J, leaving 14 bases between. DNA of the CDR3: TGTGCCAGCAGTGGCCTGAGCGGAGGGCAGTTCTTC. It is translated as CASSGLSGGQFF.

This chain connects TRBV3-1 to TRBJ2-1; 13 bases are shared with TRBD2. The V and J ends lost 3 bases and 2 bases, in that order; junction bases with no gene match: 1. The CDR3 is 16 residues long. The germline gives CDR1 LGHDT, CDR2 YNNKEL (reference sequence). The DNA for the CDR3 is TGTGCCAGCAGCCAGGGGACTAGCGGGGCCTACAATGAGCAGTTCTTC. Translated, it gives CASSQGTSGAYNEQFF.

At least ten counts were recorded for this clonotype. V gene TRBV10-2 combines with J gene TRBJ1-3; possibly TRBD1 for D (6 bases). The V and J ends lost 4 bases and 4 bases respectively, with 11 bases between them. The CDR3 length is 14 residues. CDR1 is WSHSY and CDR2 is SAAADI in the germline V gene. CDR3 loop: CASSATGNGNTIYF. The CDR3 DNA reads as TGCGCCAGCAGTGCAACAGGGAACGGAAACACCATATATTTT.